The 27 T cell receptor beta chains reported below all come from one sample, sequenced in a study of blood T cell repertoires in COVID-19. TCRdb's copy holds only in-frame clones and misses some; the assay was immunoSEQ multiplex PCR. The repertoire has more than 250,000 clones, about four fifths of them found once; the top ten carry around 1.2%. Sequenced sample: peripheral blood. These receptors were taken from a woman aged 45-60 years with acute or convalescent COVID-19.

The chain combines TRBV11-2 with TRBJ2-7, with 10 positions matching TRBD2. The V segment lost 4 bases and the J segment 4 bases; nucleotides outside the gene matches: 10. The CDR3 totals 16 residues. Germline loops: CDR1 SGHAT, CDR2 FQNNGV. CDR3 sequence (DNA): TGTGCCAGCAGCTATACCGGGACTAGCGTACTATACGAGCAGTACTTC. Translating it yields CASSYTGTSVLYEQYF.

This clone has only a few counts. The chain carries TRBV4-1 and TRBJ2-5; 11 positions agree with TRBD1. The CDR3 has 16 residues. Looked up from germline, CDR1 is MGHRA and CDR2 is YSYEKL. V was clipped by 2 bases and J by 3 bases; unmatched bases: 5. The CDR3 DNA sequence: TGCGCCAGCAGCCAACCCCGGACAGGGGGCGAAGAGACCCAGTACTTC. Translation gives CASSQPRTGGEETQYF.

The rearrangement uses TRBV2 and TRBJ1-1; unclear D gene. CDR3 length: 11 residues. In germline, CDR1 is SNHLY, CDR2 FYNNEI. Between the trimmed V and J ends, which lost 6 bases and 7 bases, there was a span of 9 bases. The CDR3 here is CASRIEVEAFF. DNA for the CDR3: TGTGCCAGCAGGATAGAAGTTGAAGCTTTCTTT. Looking up the rest from reference TRBV2 and TRBJ1-1 gives the full variable domain: EPEVTQTPSHQVTQMGQEVILRCVPISNHLYFYWYRQILGQKVEFLVSFYNNEISEKSEIFDDQFSVERPDGSNFTLKIRSTKLEDSAMYFCASRIEVEAFFGQGTRLTVV.

This clone was counted a few times. J is TRBJ2-5 and V is TRBV30, with 9 bases identical to TRBD1. V lost 3 bases, J lost 5 bases, and 10 bases stayed unmatched. The germline CDR1 and CDR2 sequences are GTSNPN and SVGIG (reference sequence). This CDR3 spans 15 amino acids. The DNA of the CDR3 is TGTGCCTGGAGGGTCGGACAGGGGCCCGGGGAGACCCAGTACTTC. Amino acid sequence: CAWRVGQGPGETQYF.

This rearrangement joins TRBV5-1 to TRBJ2-7; tentative D call: TRBD1 (9 bases). This CDR3 has 15 amino acids. CDR1 and CDR2 from the germline V gene are SGHRS and YFSETQ. Trimming shortened V by 4 bases and J by 4 bases, and 18 bases separated the two germline ends. The CDR3 DNA follows: TGCGCCAGCAGCCGGGGGGGACAGGGTCTTTACGAGCAGTACTTC. Translating it yields CASSRGGQGLYEQYF.

This chain joins TRBV6-5 and TRBJ1-2; TRBD1 agrees at 9 bases. The V and J ends lost 8 bases and 0 bases, in that order; junction bases with no gene match: 7. Germline CDR1 and CDR2: MNHEY and SVGAGI. This CDR3 comprises 15 residues. CDR3 sequence (DNA): TGTGCCAGCCTTGGACAGGGGAAGTCTAACTATGGCTACACCTTC. It translates to CASLGQGKSNYGYTF.

This chain links TRBV5-1 with TRBJ2-1; tentatively, D is TRBD1 (8 bases). The CDR3 has 14 amino acids. CDR1 and CDR2 from the germline V gene are SGHRS and YFSETQ. V shed 7 bases and J shed 4 bases, with 15 bases lying between them. This CDR3 is CASGGGQEYNEQFF. The CDR3 nucleotides are TGCGCCAGCGGGGGGGGACAGGAGTACAATGAGCAGTTCTTC.

This clone has only a few counts. This chain connects TRBV18 to TRBJ1-1; D ambiguous. The CDR3 runs to 12 residues. The V gene lost 3 bases and the J gene lost 5 bases, with 7 bases spanning the gap. Germline V lookup: CDR1 KGHSH, CDR2 LQKENI. CDR3 DNA: TGTGCCAGCTCACCGATCCGGACTGAAGCTTTCTTT. Protein product: CASSPIRTEAFF. Filled out from reference TRBV18 and TRBJ1-1, the complete variable domain reads NAGVMQNPRHLVRRRGQEARLRCSPMKGHSHVYWYRQLPEEGLKFMVYLQKENIIDESGMPKERFSAEFPKEGPSILRIQQVVRGDSAAYFCASSPIRTEAFFGQGTRLTVV.

The chain carries TRBV2 and TRBJ1-4; possibly TRBD1 for D (5 bases). CDR3 length: 15 amino acids. Germline V CDR1 and CDR2: SNHLY, FYNNEI. V lost 1 base and J lost 8, with 14 bases in between. This chain's CDR3 is CASSEERGYPEKLFF. CDR3 coding DNA: TGTGCCAGCAGTGAAGAACGGGGGTATCCGGAAAAACTGTTTTTT.

CDR3 region: CASTPDTGFGYGYTF. The CDR3 DNA follows: TGTGCCAGCACCCCCGATACAGGGTTCGGGTATGGCTACACCTTC. The chain uses TRBV3-1 (or the pseudogene TRBV3-2) and TRBJ1-2, with a possible D match to TRBD1 (6 bases). Germline V gives CDR1 LGHDT, CDR2 YNNKEL (reference sequence). The CDR3 has 15 residues. Between the trimmed V and J ends, which lost 7 bases and 5 bases, there was a span of 20 bases.

On this clone: The identical CDR3 is also encoded by other nucleotide sequences in the sample. The chain links TRBV3-1 (or the pseudogene TRBV3-2) to TRBJ1-5; TRBD1 agrees at 7 bases. Per the germline V gene, CDR1 is LGHDT and CDR2 is YNNKEL (reference sequence). After removal of 1 base from V and 1 base from J, the junction contained 1 base not matched to a gene. This CDR3 region has 15 residues. CDR3 nucleotide sequence: TGTGCCAGCAGCCAAGTAGGGGGCAGCAATCAGCCCCAGCATTTT. Protein product: CASSQVGGSNQPQHF.

The chain recombines TRBV6-5 with TRBJ1-4, with D hard to call. The CDR3 runs to 13 residues. Per germline, CDR1 MNHEY and CDR2 SVGAGI. With 7 bases removed from V and 4 bases from J, the gap between germline ends came to 10 bases. CDR3: CASTAFGNEKLFF. The CDR3 nucleotides are TGTGCCAGCACCGCCTTCGGTAATGAAAAACTGTTTTTT.

This chain joins TRBV9 and TRBJ1-1; D is ambiguous. The CDR3 has 13 amino acids. Germline-derived CDR1 and CDR2 are SGDLS and YYNGEE. Trimming took 4 bases from V and 1 from J, leaving 8 bases between them. This chain's CDR3 is CASSQQSNTEAFF. For the CDR3, the DNA is TGTGCCAGCAGCCAACAGTCGAACACTGAAGCTTTCTTT.

V usage is TRBV19 and J usage is TRBJ1-2, with a weak D call TRBD1 (6 bases). The CDR3 sequence is 13 residues long. Germline V gene data show CDR1 as LNHDA and CDR2 as SQIVND (reference sequence). V was pared by 9 bases and J by 3 bases, with 14 bases between. The CDR3 loop reads CASLNRAHYGYTF. DNA of the CDR3: TGTGCCAGCCTAAACAGGGCCCACTATGGCTACACCTTC.

The chain links TRBV28 to TRBJ2-7; the match to TRBD2 covers 9 bases. J gave up 5 bases and V 6 bases, and 11 bases lay outside the gene matches. Germline loops: CDR1 MDHEN, CDR2 SYDVKM. This CDR3 region has 15 residues. CDR3 amino acids: CASSVVTSGYHEQYF. The CDR3, as DNA: TGTGCCAGCAGCGTCGTAACTAGCGGGTACCACGAGCAGTACTTC.

The J gene is TRBJ2-1, the V gene TRBV24-1, with TRBD1 identical over 7 bases. V lost 10 bases to trimming and J lost 4 bases; unmatched junction nucleotides: 6. The CDR3 runs to 13 residues. The germline gives CDR1 KGHDR, CDR2 SFDVKD. For the CDR3, the DNA is TGTGCCACAGGACAGGTATCGTACAATGAGCAGTTCTTC. Translated, it gives CATGQVSYNEQFF.

The gene calls are TRBV5-1 and TRBJ1-1, with D possibly being TRBD1 (6 bases). Germline V gene lookup returns CDR1 SGHRS and CDR2 YFSETQ. Trimming took off 4 bases at V and 6 bases at J, with 19 bases between the two ends. The CDR3 spans 15 residues. The CDR3 DNA sequence: TGCGCCAGCAGCCAGGGGACAACTCCAATCCCTGAAGCTTTCTTT. It is translated as CASSQGTTPIPEAFF.

The chain joins TRBV6-4 to TRBJ2-1; D not certain. The V end was cut by 2 bases, the J end by 9 bases, with 11 bases between. Per the germline V gene, CDR1 is MRHNA and CDR2 is SNTAGT. CDR3 length: 13 residues. The CDR3 here is CASSDRRGAEQFF. CDR3 nucleotides: TGTGCCAGCAGTGACCGTCGAGGTGCTGAGCAGTTCTTC.

The rearrangement uses TRBV6-5 and TRBJ2-2; tentatively, D is TRBD1 (5 bases). The V and J ends lost 8 bases and 1 base respectively, with 8 bases between them. The germline gives CDR1 MNHEY, CDR2 SVGAGI. This CDR3 contains 13 residues. CDR3 nucleotides: TGTGCCAGCGTCGACAGGAACACCGGGGAGCTGTTTTTT. Translated, it gives CASVDRNTGELFF.

This clone was seen only a few times. This chain joins TRBV3-1 (or the pseudogene TRBV3-2) and TRBJ1-2; no firm D call. V lost 2 bases to trimming and J lost 6 bases, with 4 bases between them. This CDR3 is built from 11 residues. Germline V gene lookup returns CDR1 LGHDT and CDR2 YNNKEL (reference sequence). Here the CDR3 reads CASSQLDGYTF. In nucleotides, the CDR3 is TGTGCCAGCAGCCAACTAGATGGCTACACCTTC.

As regards this clone: Other DNA sequences in this sample translate to the same CDR3. V and J are TRBV2 and TRBJ1-2; D may be TRBD1 (6 bases). Between the trimmed V and J ends, which lost 3 bases and 5 bases, there was a span of 10 bases. The CDR3 spans 13 residues. In germline, CDR1 is SNHLY, CDR2 FYNNEI. Here the CDR3 DNA reads TGTGCCAGCAGTGACAGGGGTAATTATGGCTACACCTTC. The encoded protein is CASSDRGNYGYTF. Full variable domain (rest looked up from reference TRBV2 and TRBJ1-2): EPEVTQTPSHQVTQMGQEVILRCVPISNHLYFYWYRQILGQKVEFLVSFYNNEISEKSEIFDDQFSVERPDGSNFTLKIRSTKLEDSAMYFCASSDRGNYGYTFGSGTRLTVV.

A note on this clone: Other DNA sequences in the same sample also yield this CDR3. The chain joins TRBV12-3 or TRBV12-4 to TRBJ1-2; TRBD1 is a possible D gene (5 bases). Trimming stripped 2 bases from V and 1 base from J, with 5 bases between. The CDR3 extends over 13 amino acids. The CDR3 protein is CASSLQGNYGYTF. In nucleotides, the CDR3 is TGTGCCAGCAGTTTACAGGGTAACTATGGCTACACCTTC.

V gene TRBV6-5 combines with J gene TRBJ1-1; TRBD1 might be the D (5 bases). CDR3 length: 13 amino acids. Deletions cut 6 bases from V and 4 bases from J, with 12 bases between. CDR1 and CDR2 from the germline V gene are MNHEY and SVGAGI. The CDR3 sequence: CASRQDSTTEAFF. The CDR3 nucleotides are TGTGCCAGCAGACAAGACAGTACCACTGAAGCTTTCTTT.

This chain uses TRBV7-2 with TRBJ1-1, with D unresolved. Germline V gene lookup returns CDR1 SGHTA and CDR2 FQGNSA. V lost 6 bases to trimming and J lost 0 bases, with 17 bases between them. CDR3 length equals 16 residues. The CDR3 sequence: CASRSPSEGVNTEAFF. The CDR3 nucleotides read TGTGCCAGCAGGTCTCCCTCGGAGGGTGTGAACACTGAAGCTTTCTTT.

The chain recombines TRBV30 with TRBJ2-2; the D gene is possibly TRBD1 (5 bases). Germline V gene data show CDR1 as GTSNPN and CDR2 as SVGIG (reference sequence). The CDR3 totals 13 residues. V was trimmed by 0 bases and J by 4 bases, leaving 6 bases between them. The CDR3, as DNA: TGTGCCTGGAGTGTACAGGCCACCGGGGAGCTGTTTTTT. Its protein product is CAWSVQATGELFF.

V is TRBV15 and J is TRBJ2-7, with D unclear. The V gene's germline CDR1 is LNHNV and CDR2 YYDKDF (reference sequence). The V end was cut by 3 bases, the J end by 3 bases, with 9 bases between. The CDR3 is made up of 13 amino acids. In DNA, the CDR3 is TGTGCCACCAGCAGGGAGATCCGCTACGAGCAGTACTTC. Translation: CATSREIRYEQYF.

The gene calls are TRBV3-1 (or the pseudogene TRBV3-2) and TRBJ1-2; 7 bases match TRBD1. The germline V gene has CDR1 LGHDT and CDR2 YNNKEL (reference sequence). With V trimmed by 1 base and J by 2 bases, 1 base remained unmatched. This CDR3 spans 14 amino acids. Here the CDR3 DNA reads TGTGCCAGCAGCCAAGCGGGACAGAACTATGGCTACACCTTC. It is translated as CASSQAGQNYGYTF.